These 27 T cell receptor beta chains were sequenced from one sample in a study of blood T cell repertoires in COVID-19. Clones were read by immunoSEQ multiplex PCR, and TCRdb kept only the in-frame ones, dropping some. The sample contains about 220,000 clones, over 75% of which appear only once. Material: PBMCs or T cells enriched from blood (not recorded which). Receptor source: a woman aged 55-70 years who had recovered from COVID-19.

The genes are TRBV10-2 and TRBJ2-1; possible D gene TRBD1, 6 bases. CDR3 length equals 18 residues. V was trimmed by 10 bases and J by 7 bases, leaving 32 bases between them. Germline loops: CDR1 WSHSY, CDR2 SAAADI. The CDR3 DNA reads TGCGCCACAAAAATGAGCCAGGGGTTTACACCAAGTGGGAATGAGCAGTTCTTC. It is translated as CATKMSQGFTPSGNEQFF.

The rearrangement links TRBV6-2 or TRBV6-3 to TRBJ2-1; 9 bases fit TRBD1. CDR3 length: 13 amino acids. Trimming removed 5 bases from V and 7 bases from J; junction bases left unmatched: 3. The V gene's germline CDR1 is MNHEY and CDR2 SVGEGT. CDR3: CASSTQGANEQFF. The DNA for the CDR3 is TGTGCCAGCAGTACACAGGGGGCAAATGAGCAGTTCTTC.

The chain carries TRBV19 and TRBJ2-2; TRBD1 matches at 7 bases. The germline gives CDR1 LNHDA, CDR2 SQIVND (reference sequence). The CDR3 extends over 14 amino acids. V shed 3 bases and J 6 bases; nucleotides not matched to a gene: 4. The CDR3 DNA follows: TGTGCCAGTAGTATCCTCACAGGGGCCGGGGAGCTGTTTTTT. Amino acids: CASSILTGAGELFF.

The chain recombines TRBV5-1 with TRBJ1-2, with 7 bases matching TRBD1. The CDR3 sequence is 18 residues long. The germline V gene encodes CDR1 SGHRS and CDR2 YFSETQ. The V gene end was trimmed by 4 bases and the J gene end by 0 bases; junction bases not matched to a gene: 15. The CDR3 nucleotides are TGCGCCAGCAGCCAAAAGGGACCGGGACAGCTTACTAACTATGGCTACACCTTC. This encodes CASSQKGPGQLTNYGYTF.

The gene calls are TRBV7-2 and TRBJ2-1, with a possible D match to TRBD1 (5 bases). This CDR3 is built from 19 residues. The V and J ends lost 4 bases and 0 bases respectively, with 22 bases between them. Per germline, CDR1 SGHTA and CDR2 FQGNSA. In nucleotides, the CDR3 is TGTGCCAGCAGCTCCAACGGAAGGGGTATTACGAGCTCCTACAATGAGCAGTTCTTC. This gives the protein CASSSNGRGITSSYNEQFF.

The chain uses TRBV4-3 and TRBJ2-6, with 7 bases lining up with TRBD2. The V and J ends lost 2 bases and 3 bases, in that order; junction bases with no gene match: 1. The CDR3 loop spans 15 amino acids. Germline CDR1 is LGHNA and CDR2 is YSLEER. Here the CDR3 DNA reads TGCGCCAGCAGCCAACGGGGGGATGGGGCCAACGTCCTGACTTTC. This translates into CASSQRGDGANVLTF.

This clone came up a few times. The V call is TRBV6-5, the J call TRBJ1-2; TRBD1 matches at 8 bases. The CDR3 loop spans 15 amino acids. The V gene's germline CDR1 is MNHEY and CDR2 SVGAGI. The ends lost 2 bases at V and 7 bases at J; junction bases unmatched: 9. Here the CDR3 reads CASSYRIQGASGYTF. Here the CDR3 DNA reads TGTGCCAGCAGTTACAGGATCCAGGGGGCAAGTGGCTACACCTTC.

V and J are TRBV7-2 and TRBJ2-5, with 8 nucleotides matching TRBD1. Germline CDR1 SGHTA, CDR2 FQGNSA. V was pared by 2 bases and J by 2 bases, with 1 base of the junction left unmatched. The CDR3 is made up of 14 amino acids. The CDR3 spells CASSLTGGQETQYF. CDR3 sequence (DNA): TGTGCCAGCAGCTTAACAGGGGGGCAAGAGACCCAGTACTTC.

Only a few counts were recorded for this clone. The chain couples TRBV12-5 to TRBJ2-5; no firm D call. The germline V gene has CDR1 LGHNT and CDR2 FRNRAP. With 1 base removed from V and 4 bases from J, the gap between germline ends came to 7 bases. This CDR3 region has 13 residues. This chain's CDR3 is CASGLGATETQYF. In nucleotides, the CDR3 is TGTGCTAGTGGTTTGGGGGCGACAGAGACCCAGTACTTC.

The chain carries TRBV7-8 and TRBJ2-1; 10 bases line up with TRBD2. This CDR3 is built from 16 residues. V shed 5 bases and J 8 bases; nucleotides not matched to a gene: 12. Per germline, CDR1 SGHVS and CDR2 FQNEAQ. The CDR3 sequence is CASSTSGAPAGHEQFF. The DNA for the CDR3 is TGTGCCAGCAGCACTAGCGGGGCCCCCGCCGGGCATGAGCAGTTCTTC.

In its sample, this clone was seen a few times. This rearrangement joins TRBV4-2 to TRBJ2-1; the D is unclear. The CDR3 is made up of 13 amino acids. Germline assignment: CDR1 LGHNA and CDR2 YNFKEQ. Trimming left V 1 base short and J 9 bases short, with 10 bases between. The chain's CDR3 is CASSQGGNGEQFF. DNA for the CDR3: TGTGCCAGCAGCCAAGGAGGTAACGGTGAGCAGTTCTTC.

V is TRBV4-2 and J is TRBJ2-3; TRBD1 agrees at 7 bases. CDR3 length: 17 amino acids. Germline V CDR1 and CDR2: LGHNA, YNFKEQ. Trimming removed 2 bases from V and 2 bases from J; junction bases left unmatched: 10. The CDR3 is CASSQSVQGSPTDTQYF. The CDR3 nucleotides read TGTGCCAGCAGCCAATCAGTACAGGGGAGCCCCACAGATACGCAGTATTTT.

This clone was recorded a few times. The genes are TRBV23-1 and TRBJ1-6; 8 nucleotides align to TRBD1. TRBV23-1 is an ORF for which the function is uncertain. The CDR3 has 17 amino acids. Losses at the gene ends were 2 bases for V and 4 bases for J; bases not matched to a gene: 7. In nucleotides, the CDR3 is TGCGCCAGCAGTCAAAACTACAGGGGGTTTTATAATTCACCCCTCCACTTT. Translation: CASSQNYRGFYNSPLHF.

CDR3 residues: CAGTGGANYGYTF. The CDR3 coding sequence is TGTGCCGGGACAGGAGGGGCTAACTATGGCTACACCTTC. The chain carries TRBV12-3 or TRBV12-4 and TRBJ1-2; 8 bases map to TRBD1. This CDR3 region has 13 residues. With 11 bases clipped from V and 0 bases from J, the junction kept 5 bases outside the gene matches.

V usage is TRBV9 and J usage is TRBJ1-6; D is unresolved. CDR3 length: 14 residues. CDR1 is SGDLS, CDR2 YYNGEE, per germline. The V and J ends lost 0 bases and 8 bases respectively, with 9 bases between them. CDR3 coding DNA: TGTGCCAGCAGCGTAGACATAAATTATTCACCCCTCCACTTT. The encoded protein is CASSVDINYSPLHF.

V and J are TRBV4-3 and TRBJ1-1; maybe TRBD1 (5 bases). Germline V gene lookup returns CDR1 LGHNA and CDR2 YSLEER. V lost 0 bases and J 5 bases, leaving 13 bases between the germline ends. The CDR3 totals 15 residues. This CDR3 reads CASSQESSGRTEAFF. CDR3 nucleotide sequence: TGCGCCAGCAGCCAAGAGTCATCAGGGAGGACTGAAGCTTTCTTT.

This chain joins TRBV19 and TRBJ1-5; 7 nucleotides agree with TRBD1. The CDR3 loop spans 15 amino acids. Per germline, CDR1 LNHDA and CDR2 SQIVND (reference sequence). With V trimmed by 3 bases and J by 1 base, 3 bases remained unmatched. The CDR3 DNA reads as TGTGCCAGTAGTATCAAGACAGGGAGCAATCAGCCCCAGCATTTT. This sequence encodes CASSIKTGSNQPQHF.

The CDR3 DNA reads TGTGCCAGCACCCCAGGACAGGGATGGAGTCAGCCCCAGCATTTT. This gives the protein CASTPGQGWSQPQHF. The chain combines TRBV2 with TRBJ1-5, with 8 positions matching TRBD1. The CDR3 consists of 15 residues. Germline values: CDR1 SNHLY, CDR2 FYNNEI. Trimming removed 7 bases from V and 6 bases from J; junction bases left unmatched: 11. The whole variable domain, remainder taken from reference TRBV2 and TRBJ1-5, is EPEVTQTPSHQVTQMGQEVILRCVPISNHLYFYWYRQILGQKVEFLVSFYNNEISEKSEIFDDQFSVERPDGSNFTLKIRSTKLEDSAMYFCASTPGQGWSQPQHFGDGTRLSIL.

The genes are TRBV24-1 and TRBJ1-6; D is ambiguous. The CDR3 runs 13 residues. CDR1 and CDR2 (germline): KGHDR, SFDVKD. V dropped 9 bases and J dropped 7 bases, with 12 bases sitting between them. CDR3 sequence (DNA): TGTGCCACCTGGCGGGAGGCGAATTCACCCCTCCACTTT. Protein sequence: CATWREANSPLHF.

The V gene is TRBV5-8, the J gene TRBJ1-5; the D is unclear. Germline lookup yields CDR1 SGHTS and CDR2 YDEGEE. The CDR3 spans 16 residues. The ends were cut back, 5 bases at V and 0 bases at J, with 15 bases in the middle. CDR3 loop: CASSHMGGFSNQPQHF. CDR3 nucleotides: TGTGCCAGCAGTCATATGGGAGGGTTTAGCAATCAGCCCCAGCATTTT.

The chain couples TRBV18 to TRBJ2-1; TRBD2 aligns across 7 bases. Germline values: CDR1 KGHSH, CDR2 LQKENI. The CDR3 contains 17 residues. V dropped 3 bases and J dropped 2; count of bases not matched to a gene: 10. The DNA of the CDR3 is TGTGCCAGCTCACCCCCAATGGGGGGGTCCACCTACAATGAGCAGTTCTTC. As protein: CASSPPMGGSTYNEQFF.

The chain is built from TRBV18 and TRBJ2-2; TRBD1 might be the D (5 bases). Germline V lookup: CDR1 KGHSH, CDR2 LQKENI. The length of the CDR3 is 16 residues. Deletions cut 3 bases from V and 3 bases from J, with 14 bases between. The CDR3 protein is CASSPTLAGYTGELFF. The CDR3 DNA follows: TGTGCCAGCTCACCGACTCTGGCAGGGTACACCGGGGAGCTGTTTTTT. Complete variable domain (other parts from reference TRBV18 and TRBJ2-2): NAGVMQNPRHLVRRRGQEARLRCSPMKGHSHVYWYRQLPEEGLKFMVYLQKENIIDESGMPKERFSAEFPKEGPSILRIQQVVRGDSAAYFCASSPTLAGYTGELFFGEGSRLTVL.

The genes are TRBV19 and TRBJ1-2; 7 bases map to TRBD1. V dropped 5 bases and J dropped 2; count of bases not matched to a gene: 5. Germline assignment: CDR1 LNHDA and CDR2 SQIVND (reference sequence). This CDR3 region has 14 residues. Here the CDR3 reads CASSSTGSNYGYTF. The CDR3 nucleotides are TGTGCCAGTAGTTCGACAGGGTCAAACTATGGCTACACCTTC.

The chain is built from TRBV19 and TRBJ1-5; D might be TRBD1 (6 bases). Germline V gene sequence: CDR1 LNHDA, CDR2 SQIVND (reference sequence). The CDR3 spans 14 residues. V was pared by 10 bases and J by 6 bases, with 19 bases between. CDR3 coding DNA: TGTGCCACCGCAGTTCTGGGAGGGGGTCAGCCCCAGCATTTT. Protein: CATAVLGGGQPQHF.

The CDR3: CASSEWDRDSPLHF. As DNA, the CDR3 is TGTGCCAGCAGTGAATGGGACAGGGATTCACCCCTCCACTTT. The V gene is TRBV2, the J gene TRBJ1-6; 9 bases match TRBD1. The CDR3 consists of 14 residues. V gave up 2 bases and J gave up 8 bases; unmatched junction bases: 1. Germline V gene lookup returns CDR1 SNHLY and CDR2 FYNNEI.

In this sample, this clone turned up a few times. This chain links TRBV19 with TRBJ1-2; 9 positions match TRBD1. Germline lookup yields CDR1 LNHDA and CDR2 SQIVND (reference sequence). After removal of 5 bases from V and 4 bases from J, the junction contained 8 bases not matched to a gene. The CDR3 consists of 15 residues. The CDR3 sequence: CASSPQTGGGYGYTF. The CDR3, as DNA: TGTGCCAGTAGTCCACAGACAGGGGGTGGCTATGGCTACACCTTC.

The V gene is TRBV27, the J gene TRBJ2-6, with 8 bases matching TRBD1. With 2 bases clipped from V and 2 bases from J, the junction kept 8 bases outside the gene matches. CDR1 MNHEY and CDR2 SMNVEV come from the germline V gene (reference sequence). This CDR3 spans 18 amino acids. The CDR3 reads CASSLTGRGPTGANVLTF. The CDR3 DNA follows: TGTGCCAGCAGTTTAACCGGCAGGGGGCCGACTGGGGCCAACGTCCTGACTTTC.